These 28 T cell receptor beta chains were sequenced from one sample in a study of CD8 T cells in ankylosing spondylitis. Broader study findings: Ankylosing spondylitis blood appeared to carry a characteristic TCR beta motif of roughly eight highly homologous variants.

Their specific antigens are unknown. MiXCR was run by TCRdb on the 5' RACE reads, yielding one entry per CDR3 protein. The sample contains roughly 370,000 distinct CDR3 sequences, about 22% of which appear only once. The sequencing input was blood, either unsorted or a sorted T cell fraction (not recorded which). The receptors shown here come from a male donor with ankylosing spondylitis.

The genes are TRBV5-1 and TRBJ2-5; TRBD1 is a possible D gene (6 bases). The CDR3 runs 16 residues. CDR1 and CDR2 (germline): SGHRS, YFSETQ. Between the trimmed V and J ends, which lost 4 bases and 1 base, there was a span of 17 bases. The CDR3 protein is CASSLQGTGTQETQYF. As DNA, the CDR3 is TGCGCCAGCAGCCTACAGGGTACCGGGACCCAAGAGACCCAGTACTTC. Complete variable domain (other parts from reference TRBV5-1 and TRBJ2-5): KAGVTQTPRYLIKTRGQQVTLSCSPISGHRSVSWYQQTPGQGLQFLFEYFSETQRNKGNFPGRFSGRQFSNSRSEMNVSTLELGDSALYLCASSLQGTGTQETQYFGPGTRLLVL.

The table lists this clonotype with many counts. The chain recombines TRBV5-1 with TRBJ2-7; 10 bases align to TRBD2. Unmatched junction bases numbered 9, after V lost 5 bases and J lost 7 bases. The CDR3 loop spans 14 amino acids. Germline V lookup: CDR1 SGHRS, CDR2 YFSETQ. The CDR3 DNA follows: TGCGCCAGCAGTGAAGCGGGAGGGCCTTATGAGCAGTACTTC. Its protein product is CASSEAGGPYEQYF.

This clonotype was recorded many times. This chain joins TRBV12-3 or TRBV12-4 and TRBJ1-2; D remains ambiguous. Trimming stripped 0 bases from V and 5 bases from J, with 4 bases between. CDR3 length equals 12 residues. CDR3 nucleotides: TGTGCCAGCAGTTTAGCCAGGTATGGCTACACCTTC. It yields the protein CASSLARYGYTF.

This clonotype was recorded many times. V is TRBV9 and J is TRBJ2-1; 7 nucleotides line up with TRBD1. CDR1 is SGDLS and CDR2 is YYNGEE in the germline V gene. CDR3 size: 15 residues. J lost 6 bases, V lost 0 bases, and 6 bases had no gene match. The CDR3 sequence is CASSVGARQGNEQFF. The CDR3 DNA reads TGTGCCAGCAGCGTAGGAGCGAGACAGGGCAATGAGCAGTTCTTC. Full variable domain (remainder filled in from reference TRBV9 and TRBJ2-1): DSGVTQTPKHLITATGQRVTLRCSPRSGDLSVYWYQQSLDQGLQFLIQYYNGEERAKGNILERFSAQQFPDLHSELNLSSLELGDSALYFCASSVGARQGNEQFFGPGTRLTVL.

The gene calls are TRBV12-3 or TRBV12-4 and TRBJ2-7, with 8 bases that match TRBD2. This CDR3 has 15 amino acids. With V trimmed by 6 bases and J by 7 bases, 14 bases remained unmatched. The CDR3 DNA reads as TGTGCCAGCAGCCCCTCCGTCCTAGCGGGCCGGGAGCAGTACTTC. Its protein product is CASSPSVLAGREQYF.

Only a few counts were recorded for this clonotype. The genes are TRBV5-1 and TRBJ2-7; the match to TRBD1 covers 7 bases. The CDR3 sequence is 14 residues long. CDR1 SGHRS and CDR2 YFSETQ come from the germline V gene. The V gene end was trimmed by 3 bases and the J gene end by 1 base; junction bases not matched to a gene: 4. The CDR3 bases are TGCGCCAGCAGCTCCGGGACAGCTTCCTACGAGCAGTACTTC. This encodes CASSSGTASYEQYF.

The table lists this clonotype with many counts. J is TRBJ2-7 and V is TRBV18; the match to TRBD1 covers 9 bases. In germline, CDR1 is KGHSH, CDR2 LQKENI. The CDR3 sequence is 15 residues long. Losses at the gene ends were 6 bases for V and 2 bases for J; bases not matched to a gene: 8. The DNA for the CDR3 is TGTGCCAGCTCCCAATCAGGACAGGGGACCTACGAGCAGTACTTC. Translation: CASSQSGQGTYEQYF.

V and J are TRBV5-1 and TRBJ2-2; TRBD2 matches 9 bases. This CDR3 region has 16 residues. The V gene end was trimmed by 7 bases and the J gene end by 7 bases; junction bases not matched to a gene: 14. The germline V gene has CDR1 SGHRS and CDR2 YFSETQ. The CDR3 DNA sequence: TGCGCCAGCGGCGGGAACGTGCTAGCGGGAAGCGGGGAGCTGTTTTTT. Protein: CASGGNVLAGSGELFF.

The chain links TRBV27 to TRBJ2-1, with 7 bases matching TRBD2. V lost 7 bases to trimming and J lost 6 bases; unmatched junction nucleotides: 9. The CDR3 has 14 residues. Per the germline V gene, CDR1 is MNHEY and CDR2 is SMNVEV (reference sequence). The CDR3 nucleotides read TGTGCCAGCAATAGAGGGAGGGCCCCCAATGAGCAGTTCTTC. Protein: CASNRGRAPNEQFF.

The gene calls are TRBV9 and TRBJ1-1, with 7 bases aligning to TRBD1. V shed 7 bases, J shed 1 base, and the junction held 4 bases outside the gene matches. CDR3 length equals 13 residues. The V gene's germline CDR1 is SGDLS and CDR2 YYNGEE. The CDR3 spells CASGTDTNTEAFF. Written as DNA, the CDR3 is TGTGCCAGCGGGACAGATACGAACACTGAAGCTTTCTTT.

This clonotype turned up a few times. This chain's CDR3 is CAISETGNEKLFF. CDR3 bases: TGTGCCATCAGTGAGACCGGCAATGAAAAACTGTTTTTT. This rearrangement joins TRBV10-3 to TRBJ1-4; D is uncertain. CDR1 and CDR2 (germline): ENHRY, SYGVKD. Between the trimmed V and J ends, which lost 2 bases and 5 bases, there was a span of 6 bases. The CDR3 contains 13 residues.

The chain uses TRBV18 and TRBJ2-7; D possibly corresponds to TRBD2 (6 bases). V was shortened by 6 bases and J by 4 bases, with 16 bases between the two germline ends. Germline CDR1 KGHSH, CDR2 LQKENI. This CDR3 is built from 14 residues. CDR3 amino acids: CASSPGPGRYEQYF. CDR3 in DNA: TGTGCCAGCTCCCCCGGCCCAGGGAGGTACGAGCAGTACTTC.

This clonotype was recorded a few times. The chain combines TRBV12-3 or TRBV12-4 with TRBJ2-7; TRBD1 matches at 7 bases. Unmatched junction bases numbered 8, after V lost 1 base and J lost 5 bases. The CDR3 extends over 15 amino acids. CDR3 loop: CASSLGTGDTNEQYF. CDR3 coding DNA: TGTGCCAGCAGTTTAGGCACAGGGGATACGAACGAGCAGTACTTC.

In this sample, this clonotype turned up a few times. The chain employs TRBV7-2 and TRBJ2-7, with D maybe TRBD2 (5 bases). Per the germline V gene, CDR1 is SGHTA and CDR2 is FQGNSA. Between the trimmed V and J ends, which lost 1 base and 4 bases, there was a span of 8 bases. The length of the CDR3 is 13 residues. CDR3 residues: CASSLDSGYEQYF. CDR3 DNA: TGTGCCAGCAGCTTAGATTCGGGGTACGAGCAGTACTTC.

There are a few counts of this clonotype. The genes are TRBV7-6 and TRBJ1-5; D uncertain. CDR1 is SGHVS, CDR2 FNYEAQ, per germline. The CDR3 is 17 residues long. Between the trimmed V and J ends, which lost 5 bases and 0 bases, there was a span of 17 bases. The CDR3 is CASSPGPGVYSNQPQHF. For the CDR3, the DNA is TGTGCCAGCAGCCCCGGGCCGGGCGTATATAGCAATCAGCCCCAGCATTTT.

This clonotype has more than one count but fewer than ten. CDR3 coding DNA: TGTGCCAGCAGTGAATGGCCTCGGCAGGGTGGCCCATACGAGCAGTACTTC. This sequence encodes CASSEWPRQGGPYEQYF. The chain combines TRBV25-1 with TRBJ2-7; D possibly corresponds to TRBD1 (5 bases). Germline assignment: CDR1 MGHDK and CDR2 SYGVNS. Trimming cost V 1 base and J 4 bases, with 20 bases left between them. The CDR3 length is 17 residues.

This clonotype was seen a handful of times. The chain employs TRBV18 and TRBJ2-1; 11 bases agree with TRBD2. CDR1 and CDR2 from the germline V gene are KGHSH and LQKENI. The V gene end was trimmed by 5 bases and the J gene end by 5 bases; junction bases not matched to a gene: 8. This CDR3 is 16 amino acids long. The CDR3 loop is CASSIAGTSGDNEQFF. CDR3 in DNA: TGTGCCAGCTCAATAGCCGGGACTAGCGGTGACAATGAGCAGTTCTTC.

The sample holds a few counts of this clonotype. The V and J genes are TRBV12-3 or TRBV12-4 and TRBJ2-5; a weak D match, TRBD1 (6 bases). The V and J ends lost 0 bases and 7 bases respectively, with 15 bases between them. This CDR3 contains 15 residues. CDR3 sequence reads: CASSLARTVSGTQYF. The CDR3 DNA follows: TGTGCCAGCAGTTTAGCCCGGACAGTTTCTGGGACCCAGTACTTC.

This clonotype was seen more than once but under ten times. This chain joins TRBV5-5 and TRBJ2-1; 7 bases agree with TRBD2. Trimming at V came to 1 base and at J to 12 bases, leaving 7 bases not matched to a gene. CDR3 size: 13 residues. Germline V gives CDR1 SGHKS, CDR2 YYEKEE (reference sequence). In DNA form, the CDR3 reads TGTGCCAGCAGCTTGTCCTCCCAGCGGGGGCAGTTCTTC. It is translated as CASSLSSQRGQFF.

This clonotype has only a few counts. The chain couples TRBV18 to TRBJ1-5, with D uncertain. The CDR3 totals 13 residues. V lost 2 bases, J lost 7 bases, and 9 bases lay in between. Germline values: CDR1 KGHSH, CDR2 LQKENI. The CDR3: CASSPEVDQPQHF. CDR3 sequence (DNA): TGTGCCAGCTCACCAGAGGTGGACCAGCCCCAGCATTTT.

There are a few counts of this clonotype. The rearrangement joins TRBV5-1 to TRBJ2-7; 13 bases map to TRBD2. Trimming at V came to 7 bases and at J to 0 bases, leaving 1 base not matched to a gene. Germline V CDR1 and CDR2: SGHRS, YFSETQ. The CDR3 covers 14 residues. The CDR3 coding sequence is TGCGCCAGCGGGACTAGCGGGAACTCCTACGAGCAGTACTTC. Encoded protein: CASGTSGNSYEQYF.

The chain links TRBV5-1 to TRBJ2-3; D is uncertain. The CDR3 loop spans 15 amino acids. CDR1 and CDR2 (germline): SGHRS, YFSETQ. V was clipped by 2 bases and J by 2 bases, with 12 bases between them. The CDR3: CASSLERPLTDTQYF. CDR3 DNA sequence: TGCGCCAGCAGCTTAGAGAGACCCCTCACAGATACGCAGTATTTT.

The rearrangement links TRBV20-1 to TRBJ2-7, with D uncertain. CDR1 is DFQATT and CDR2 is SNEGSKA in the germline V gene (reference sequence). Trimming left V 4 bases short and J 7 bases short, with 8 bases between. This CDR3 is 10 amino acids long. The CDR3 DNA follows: TGCAGTGCTACACCGGGTGAGCAGTACTTC. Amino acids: CSATPGEQYF.

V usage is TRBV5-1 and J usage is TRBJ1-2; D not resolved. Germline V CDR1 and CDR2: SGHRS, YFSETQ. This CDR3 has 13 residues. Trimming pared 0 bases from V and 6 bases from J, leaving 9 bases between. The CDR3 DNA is TGCGCCAGCAGCTTGGTTGGGCAGGATGGCTACACCTTC. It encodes CASSLVGQDGYTF.

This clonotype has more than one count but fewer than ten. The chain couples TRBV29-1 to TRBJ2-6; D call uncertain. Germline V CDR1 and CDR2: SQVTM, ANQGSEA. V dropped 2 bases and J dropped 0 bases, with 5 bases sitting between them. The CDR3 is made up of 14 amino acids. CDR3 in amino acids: CSVERSSGANVLTF. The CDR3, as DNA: TGCAGCGTTGAACGGAGCTCTGGGGCCAACGTCCTGACTTTC.

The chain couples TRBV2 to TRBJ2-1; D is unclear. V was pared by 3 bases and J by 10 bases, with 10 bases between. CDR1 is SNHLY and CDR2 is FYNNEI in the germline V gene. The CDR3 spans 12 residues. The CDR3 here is CASSESSMEQFF. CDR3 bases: TGTGCCAGCAGTGAGAGCTCAATGGAGCAGTTCTTC.

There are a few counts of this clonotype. The CDR3 DNA sequence: TGCGCCAGCAGCTTTGTGGACAGGGAAACAGATACGCAGTATTTT. Its protein is CASSFVDRETDTQYF. The V and J genes are TRBV5-1 and TRBJ2-3, with 8 bases aligning to TRBD1. This CDR3 has 15 residues. The germline CDR1 and CDR2 sequences are SGHRS and YFSETQ. The V segment lost 2 bases and the J segment 3 bases; nucleotides outside the gene matches: 5.

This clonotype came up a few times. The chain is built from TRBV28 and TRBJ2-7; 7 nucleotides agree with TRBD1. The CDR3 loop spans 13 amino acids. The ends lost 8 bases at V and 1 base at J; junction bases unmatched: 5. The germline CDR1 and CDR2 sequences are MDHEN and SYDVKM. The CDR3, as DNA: TGTGCCAGCCTAAAACAGGGGTCCTACGAGCAGTACTTC. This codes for CASLKQGSYEQYF.